This TCR beta chain was documented in a study of cytomegalovirus exposure and HLA in healthy donors. In germline, CDR1 is LNHDA, CDR2 SQIVND (reference sequence). V lost 3 bases to trimming and J lost 7 bases, with 6 bases between them. The length of the CDR3 is 12 residues. 60 Vbeta and 13 Jbeta primers were used in PCR. TCRdb keeps only in-frame clones here, not all; method: immunoSEQ multiplex PCR. Of 75,000 to 90,000 clones detected, approximately 72% appear once; the ten largest clones hold around 9.3%. General study findings and limits: Reportedly, TCR beta sequences accurately predicted HLA-A and HLA-B alleles in most subjects. Earlier analysis looked at TCR beta V segments, and most were productive about 90% or about 30% of the time.

This clone came up a few times. No antigen is known for it. Sequenced: PBMCs. The sequence derives from a woman aged 40 to 55 in good health and CMV-seropositive. The V gene is TRBV19, the J gene TRBJ1-4; D is ambiguous. CDR3 in DNA: TGTGCCAGTAGTATGGCCCGTGAAAAACTGTTTTTT. Its protein is CASSMAREKLFF.